The T cell receptor beta chain under discussion was sequenced for a study of T cells after yellow fever vaccination. TCRdb re-called the 5' RACE reads through MiXCR, storing one row per CDR3 protein. The table shows some 600,000 distinct CDR3 sequences, with around 17% occurring only once. Trimming cost V 4 bases and J 0 bases; bases outside gene matches: 6. The V gene's germline CDR1 is SGHRS and CDR2 YFSETQ. The CDR3 runs to 16 residues. This TCR was sampled from a man in his late teens or twenties who received the YFV17D yellow fever vaccine. V usage is TRBV5-1 and J usage is TRBJ1-4, with 7 bases fitting TRBD1. The input for sequencing was PBMCs, taken 5 days after the first yellow fever vaccination. The CDR3 DNA follows: TGCGCCAGCAGCGCCACCGGGACAGCAACTAATGAAAAACTGTTTTTT. Residues: CASSATGTATNEKLFF.